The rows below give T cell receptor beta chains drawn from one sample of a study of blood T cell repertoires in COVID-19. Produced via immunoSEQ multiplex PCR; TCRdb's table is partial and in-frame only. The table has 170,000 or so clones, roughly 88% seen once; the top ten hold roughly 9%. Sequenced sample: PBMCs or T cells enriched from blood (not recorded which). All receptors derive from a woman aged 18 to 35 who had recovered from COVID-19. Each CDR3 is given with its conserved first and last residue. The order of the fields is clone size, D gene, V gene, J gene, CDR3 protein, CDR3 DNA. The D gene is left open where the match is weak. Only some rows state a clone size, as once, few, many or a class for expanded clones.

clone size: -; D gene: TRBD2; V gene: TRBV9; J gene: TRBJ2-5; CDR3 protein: CASSVGGGETQYF; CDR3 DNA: TGTGCCAGCAGCGTGGGCGGGGGGGAGACCCAGTACTTC
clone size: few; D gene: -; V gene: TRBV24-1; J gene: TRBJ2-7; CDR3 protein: CAPPGEPGDEQYF; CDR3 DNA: TGTGCCCCCCCCGGGGAGCCTGGAGACGAGCAGTACTTC
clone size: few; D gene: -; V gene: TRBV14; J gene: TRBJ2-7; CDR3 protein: CASSLALGGGGYEQYF; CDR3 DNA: TGTGCCAGCAGCCTAGCGTTAGGAGGGGGCGGATACGAGCAGTACTTC
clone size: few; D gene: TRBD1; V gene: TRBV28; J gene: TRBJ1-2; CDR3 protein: CASSRQGAYIGYTF; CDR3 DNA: TGTGCCAGCAGCCGACAGGGGGCTTATATCGGCTACACCTTC
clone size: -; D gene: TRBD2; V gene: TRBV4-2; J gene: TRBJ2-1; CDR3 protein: CASSQVDTSGGNEQFF; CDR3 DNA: TGTGCCAGCAGCCAAGTTGACACTAGCGGGGGCAATGAGCAGTTCTTC
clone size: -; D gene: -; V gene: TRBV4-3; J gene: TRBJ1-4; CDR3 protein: CASSHPSGGGEKLFF; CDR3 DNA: TGCGCCAGCAGCCATCCTTCGGGAGGGGGTGAAAAACTGTTTTTT
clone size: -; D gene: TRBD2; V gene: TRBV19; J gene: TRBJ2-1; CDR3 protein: CASSIASSGRLDEQFF; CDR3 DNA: TGTGCCAGTAGTATAGCCTCTAGCGGGAGGCTCGATGAGCAGTTCTTC
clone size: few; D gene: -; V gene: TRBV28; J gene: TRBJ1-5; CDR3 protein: CASSSGGQPSNQPQHF; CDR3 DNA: TGTGCCAGCAGTTCGGGTGGACAGCCAAGCAATCAGCCCCAGCATTTT
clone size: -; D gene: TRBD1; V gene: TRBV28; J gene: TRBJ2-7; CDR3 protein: CASSSTGQGLGYEQYF; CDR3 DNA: TGTGCCAGCAGTTCCACCGGACAGGGTTTAGGCTACGAGCAGTACTTC
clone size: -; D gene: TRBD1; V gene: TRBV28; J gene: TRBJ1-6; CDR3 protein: CASSLRQGFPSLHF; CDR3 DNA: TGTGCCAGCAGTTTAAGACAGGGCTTCCCGTCCCTCCACTTT
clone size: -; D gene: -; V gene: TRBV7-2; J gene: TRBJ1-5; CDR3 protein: CASSLVGASNQPQHF; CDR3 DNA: TGTGCCAGCAGCTTAGTGGGGGCCAGCAATCAGCCCCAGCATTTT
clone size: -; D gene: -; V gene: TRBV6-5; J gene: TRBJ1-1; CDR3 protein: CASSYRGMNTEAFF; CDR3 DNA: TGTGCCAGCAGTTACAGGGGAATGAACACTGAAGCTTTCTTT
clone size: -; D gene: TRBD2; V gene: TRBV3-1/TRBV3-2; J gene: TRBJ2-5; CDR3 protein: CASSHQAGGQETQYF; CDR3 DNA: TGTGCCAGCAGCCATCAAGCGGGGGGTCAAGAGACCCAGTACTTC
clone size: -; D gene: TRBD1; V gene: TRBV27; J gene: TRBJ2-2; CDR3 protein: CASSLSGTGAPVGELFF; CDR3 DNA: TGTGCCAGCAGTTTATCAGGGACAGGGGCTCCTGTGGGGGAGCTGTTTTTT
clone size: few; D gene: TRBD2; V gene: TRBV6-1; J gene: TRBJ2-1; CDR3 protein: CASSEGAGGPYNEQFF; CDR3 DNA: TGTGCCAGCAGTGAAGGGGCGGGAGGGCCGTACAATGAGCAGTTCTTC
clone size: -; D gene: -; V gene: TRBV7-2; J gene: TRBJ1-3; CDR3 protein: CASSLIDTLASGNTIYF; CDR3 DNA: TGTGCCAGCAGCTTAATAGACACACTCGCCTCTGGAAACACCATATATTTT
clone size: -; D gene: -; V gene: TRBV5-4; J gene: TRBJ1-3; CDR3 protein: CASSSGISSGNTIYF; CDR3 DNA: TGTGCCAGCAGCTCCGGGATCTCCTCTGGAAACACCATATATTTT
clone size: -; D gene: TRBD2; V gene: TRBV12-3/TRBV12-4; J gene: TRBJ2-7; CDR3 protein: CASSLGRVPEQYF; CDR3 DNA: TGTGCCAGCAGCCTCGGGAGGGTCCCCGAGCAGTACTTC
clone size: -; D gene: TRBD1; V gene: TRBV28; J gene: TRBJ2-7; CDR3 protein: CASQTLIGRQGPIYEQYF; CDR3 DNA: TGTGCCAGCCAAACCCTCATCGGGCGACAGGGCCCAATATACGAGCAGTACTTC
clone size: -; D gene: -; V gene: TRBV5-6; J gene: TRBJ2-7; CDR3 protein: CASSLGQFYEQYF; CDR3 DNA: TGTGCCAGCAGCTTGGGCCAGTTTTACGAGCAGTACTTC